A selection of T cell receptor beta chains follows, all from one sample in a study of blood T cells in healthy people across ages. TCRdb passed the 5' RACE reads through MiXCR, listing each CDR3 protein once. Of over 1,500,000 distinct CDR3 sequences in the sample, 35% to 50% were seen once. The sample taken for sequencing was blood. The receptors derive from a human donor in good health. CDR3s include the opening cysteine and the closing phenylalanine or tryptophan. The order of the fields is CDR3 length, J gene, V gene, clone size, CDR3 protein. Clone sizes are given selectively: once, few, many, or a class where the clone is expanded.

16	TRBJ2-5	TRBV6-5	.	CASSFTGTSLGETQYF
14	TRBJ2-1	TRBV20-1	.	CSAGGQGFLDEQFF
13	TRBJ1-2	TRBV6-5	.	CASSYLANYGYTF
11	TRBJ2-7	TRBV5-1	many	CASRGSYEQYF
15	TRBJ1-5	TRBV2	.	CASRETGGSHQPQHF
16	TRBJ2-4	TRBV7-9	few	CASSPGPDKAKNIQYF
13	TRBJ2-3	TRBV6-2/TRBV6-3	few	CASSRRPTDTQYF
16	TRBJ2-1	TRBV5-6	.	CASSPTGDITYNEQFF
14	.	TRBV5-1	.	CASSLTNFGYEQYF
16	TRBJ1-2	TRBV7-2	.	CASSLGARDRTYGYTF
19	TRBJ2-7	TRBV6-2/TRBV6-3	.	CASSYGRVAGGPRSVEQYF
17	TRBJ2-1	TRBV29-1	few	CSVAGPKLLASYNEQFF
15	TRBJ1-1	TRBV12-3/TRBV12-4	once	CASRLRSTGNSEAFF
16	TRBJ2-5	TRBV12-3/TRBV12-4	.	CASSWGGPERLETQYF
16	TRBJ1-1	TRBV3-1	.	CASSPQRQPMNTEAFF
16	TRBJ2-5	TRBV20-1	.	CSAISRTSGVRNEQYF
16	TRBJ2-1	TRBV7-3	.	CASSLRGGRAYNEQFF
15	.	TRBV24-1	.	CATSATGQGYSEQYF
19	TRBJ2-1	TRBV2	.	CASSEIPLGGSSSYNEQFF
18	TRBJ2-6	TRBV12-3/TRBV12-4	.	CASRQTFVQGSGANVLTF
15	.	TRBV28	.	CASNHPTSGDHEQYF
16	TRBJ2-1	TRBV2	few	CASTARWTGTYNEQFF
14	.	TRBV20-1	.	CSAEGTALIETQYF
13	TRBJ1-2	TRBV24-1	.	CATRSQGALGYTF
17	TRBJ2-1	TRBV14	.	CASSREEIAGGWNEQFF
15	TRBJ2-3	TRBV20-1	few	CSFSGGSASTDTQYF
12	TRBJ2-1	TRBV9	few	CASSPYNNEQFF
15	TRBJ2-2	TRBV3-1	.	CASSLGRTNTGELFF
13	TRBJ1-2	TRBV29-1	.	CSVELGNNYGYTF
12	TRBJ1-4	TRBV2	.	CASQGQGFSLFF
11	TRBJ2-1	TRBV20-1	.	CSAGRLAGLFF
14	TRBJ2-7	TRBV9	few	CASSVEDGPYEQYF
15	TRBJ2-7	TRBV4-3	.	CASSQEGQGVYEQYF
12	TRBJ1-2	TRBV6-2/TRBV6-3	.	CASSSSLRDYTF
14	TRBJ2-3	TRBV12-3/TRBV12-4	.	CASSGQRYTDTQYF
15	TRBJ2-1	TRBV7-3	.	CASSLMSGGYNEQFF
16	TRBJ1-4	TRBV5-1	.	CASSTETETGNEKLFF
15	TRBJ2-1	TRBV21-1	.	CASSHVGQGDDEQFF
15	TRBJ1-2	TRBV7-9	few	CASSPGSGFGYGYTF
14	TRBJ2-1	TRBV6-2/TRBV6-3	.	CASTPINQQGVRFF
13	TRBJ1-4	TRBV10-2	once	CASGESTNERLFF
14	TRBJ1-5	TRBV12-3/TRBV12-4	.	CASSSDRGHQPQHF
14	TRBJ2-5	TRBV15	many	CATSTRGGRETQYF
17	TRBJ1-6	TRBV15	.	CATSRVPTGSGREPLHF
19	TRBJ2-1	TRBV12-3/TRBV12-4	many	CASSPGGHSLAGGYNEQFF
16	TRBJ2-1	TRBV28	.	CASSSLKERDYNEQFF
14	TRBJ1-6	TRBV3-1	.	CASSQGQRASPLHF
13	.	TRBV29-1	.	CSTAGESGRTQYF
13	TRBJ1-2	TRBV28	.	CASSLQRYYGYTF
15	.	TRBV5-6	.	CASSLPSQGGNEQYF
14	TRBJ1-5	TRBV30	.	CAWSVGGPNQPQHF
14	TRBJ2-7	TRBV28	.	CASRIGTTLYEQYF
12	TRBJ2-7	TRBV5-6	few	CASKSQGYEQYF
13	TRBJ2-7	TRBV20-1	.	CSAFGQGDGEQYF
14	TRBJ1-4	TRBV28	once	CASKTTGKGEKRFF
14	TRBJ1-1	TRBV11-3	few	CASSLDSGNTEAFF
15	TRBJ1-5	TRBV15	few	CATSRDRGAGQPQHF
15	TRBJ2-3	TRBV12-3/TRBV12-4	once	CASSPGTTSTDVQYF
15	TRBJ2-7	TRBV20-1	.	CSAIPRAASSYEQYF